This T cell receptor (beta chain) stems from a study of vaccination effects on CD4 cells after COVID-19. Study-level information: Participants completed two doses of the BNT162b2 or mRNA-1273 vaccine.

In the case of this clone: What it binds is unknown.

Profiled with immunoSEQ multiplex PCR; TCRdb holds only in-frame clones, not every one. The repertoire holds under 50,000 clones, with around 74% as singletons. V dropped 5 bases and J dropped 4; count of bases not matched to a gene: 16. CDR1 SGHVS and CDR2 FNYEAQ come from the germline V gene. This CDR3 contains 18 residues. The culture ran for around nine days, and then CD4+ T cells were isolated. The receptor was isolated from a human donor who had a prior SARS-CoV-2 infection. J is TRBJ2-3 and V is TRBV7-6, with 9 nucleotides matching TRBD2. The sequences come from CD4+ T cells from PBMCs cultured without peptide, collected before COVID-19 vaccination. The CDR3 spells CASSLVAGASTIPDTQYF. The CDR3 bases are TGTGCCAGCAGCCTCGTAGCGGGAGCCTCCACAATCCCAGATACGCAGTATTTT.